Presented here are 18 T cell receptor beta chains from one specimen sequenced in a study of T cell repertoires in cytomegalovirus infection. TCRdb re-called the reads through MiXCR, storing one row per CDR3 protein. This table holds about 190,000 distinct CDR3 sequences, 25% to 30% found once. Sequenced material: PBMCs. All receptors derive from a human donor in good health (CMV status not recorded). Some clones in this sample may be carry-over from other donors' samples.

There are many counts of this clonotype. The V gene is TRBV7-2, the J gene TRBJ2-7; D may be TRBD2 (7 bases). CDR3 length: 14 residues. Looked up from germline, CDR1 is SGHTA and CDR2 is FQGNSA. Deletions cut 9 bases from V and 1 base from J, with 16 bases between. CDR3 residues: CASAGGPGSYEQYF. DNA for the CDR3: TGTGCCAGTGCCGGGGGGCCGGGTTCCTACGAGCAGTACTTC.

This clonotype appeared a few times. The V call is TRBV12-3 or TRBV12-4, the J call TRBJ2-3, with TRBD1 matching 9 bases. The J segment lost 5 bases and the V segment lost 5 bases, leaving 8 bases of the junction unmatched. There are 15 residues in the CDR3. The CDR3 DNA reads TGTGCCAGCAGTCTTTCCGGGACAGGGAAAGATACGCAGTATTTT. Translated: CASSLSGTGKDTQYF.

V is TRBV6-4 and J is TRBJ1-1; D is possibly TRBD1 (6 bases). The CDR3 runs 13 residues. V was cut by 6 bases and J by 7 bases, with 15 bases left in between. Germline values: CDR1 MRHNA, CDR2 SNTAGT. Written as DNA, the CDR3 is TGTGCCAGCAGCGGGACCCTAGGGGGTGAAGCTTTCTTT. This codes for CASSGTLGGEAFF.

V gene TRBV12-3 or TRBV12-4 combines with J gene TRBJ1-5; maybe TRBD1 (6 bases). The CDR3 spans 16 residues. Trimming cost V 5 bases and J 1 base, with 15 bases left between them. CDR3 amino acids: CASSPARGNSNQPQHF. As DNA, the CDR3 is TGTGCCAGCAGTCCCGCGAGGGGGAACAGCAATCAGCCCCAGCATTTT.

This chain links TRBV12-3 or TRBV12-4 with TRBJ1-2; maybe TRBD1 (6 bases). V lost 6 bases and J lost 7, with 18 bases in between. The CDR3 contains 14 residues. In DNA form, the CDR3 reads TGTGCCAGCAGCCGAGCAGGGGAGTGGGGTGGCTACACCTTC. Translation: CASSRAGEWGGYTF.

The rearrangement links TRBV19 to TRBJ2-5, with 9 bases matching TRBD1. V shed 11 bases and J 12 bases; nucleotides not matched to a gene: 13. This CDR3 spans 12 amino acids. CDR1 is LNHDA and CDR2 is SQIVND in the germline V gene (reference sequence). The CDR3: CAGGQGLWSKYF. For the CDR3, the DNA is TGTGCCGGTGGACAGGGGTTATGGTCAAAGTACTTC.

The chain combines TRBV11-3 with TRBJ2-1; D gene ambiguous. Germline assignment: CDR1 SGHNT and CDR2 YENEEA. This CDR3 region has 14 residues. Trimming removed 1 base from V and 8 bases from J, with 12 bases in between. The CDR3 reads CASSLGHLSDEQFF. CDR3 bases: TGTGCCAGCAGCTTAGGTCACCTATCCGATGAGCAGTTCTTC.

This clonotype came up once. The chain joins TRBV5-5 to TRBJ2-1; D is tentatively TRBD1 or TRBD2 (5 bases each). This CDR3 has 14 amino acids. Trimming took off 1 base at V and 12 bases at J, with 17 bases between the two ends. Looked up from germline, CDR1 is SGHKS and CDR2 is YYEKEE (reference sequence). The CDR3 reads CASSLRGPPGGQFF. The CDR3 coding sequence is TGTGCCAGCAGCTTGAGGGGTCCCCCTGGGGGGCAGTTCTTC. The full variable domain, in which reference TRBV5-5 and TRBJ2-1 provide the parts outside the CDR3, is DAGVTQSPTHLIKTRGQQVTLRCSPISGHKSVSWYQQVLGQGPQFIFQYYEKEERGRGNFPDRFSARQFPNYSSELNVNALLLGDSALYLCASSLRGPPGGQFFGPGTRLTVL.

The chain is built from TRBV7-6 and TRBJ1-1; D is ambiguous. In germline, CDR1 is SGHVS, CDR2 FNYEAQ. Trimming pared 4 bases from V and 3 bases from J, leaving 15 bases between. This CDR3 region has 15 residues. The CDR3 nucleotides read TGTGCCAGCAGCTCCCCGGGGTACCCGGACACTGAAGCTTTCTTT. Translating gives CASSSPGYPDTEAFF.

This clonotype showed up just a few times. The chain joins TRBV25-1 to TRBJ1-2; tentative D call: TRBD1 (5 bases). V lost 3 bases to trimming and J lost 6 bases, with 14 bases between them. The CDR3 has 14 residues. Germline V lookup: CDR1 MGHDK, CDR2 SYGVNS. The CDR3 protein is CASSEPGRENGYTF. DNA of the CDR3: TGTGCCAGCAGTGAGCCCGGCAGGGAGAATGGCTACACCTTC.

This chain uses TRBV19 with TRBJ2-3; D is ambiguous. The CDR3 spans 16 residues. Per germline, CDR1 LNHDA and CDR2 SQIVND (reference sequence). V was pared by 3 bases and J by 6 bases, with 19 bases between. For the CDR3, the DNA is TGTGCCAGTAGTATTCGAGTGAGCCCGCGTCCGGATACGCAGTATTTT. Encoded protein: CASSIRVSPRPDTQYF.

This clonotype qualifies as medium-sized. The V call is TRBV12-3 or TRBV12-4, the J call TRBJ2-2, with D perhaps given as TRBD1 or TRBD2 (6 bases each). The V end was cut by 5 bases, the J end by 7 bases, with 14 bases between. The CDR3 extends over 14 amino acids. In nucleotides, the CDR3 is TGTGCCAGCAGTGTCCGGGGGCCGGACGGGGAGCTGTTTTTT. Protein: CASSVRGPDGELFF.

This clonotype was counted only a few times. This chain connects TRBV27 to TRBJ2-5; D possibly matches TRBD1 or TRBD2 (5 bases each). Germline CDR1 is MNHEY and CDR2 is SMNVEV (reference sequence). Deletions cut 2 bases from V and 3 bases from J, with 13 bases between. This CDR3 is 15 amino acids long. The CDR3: CASSLTTGAEETQYF. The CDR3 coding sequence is TGTGCCAGCAGTTTAACCACCGGGGCAGAAGAGACCCAGTACTTC.

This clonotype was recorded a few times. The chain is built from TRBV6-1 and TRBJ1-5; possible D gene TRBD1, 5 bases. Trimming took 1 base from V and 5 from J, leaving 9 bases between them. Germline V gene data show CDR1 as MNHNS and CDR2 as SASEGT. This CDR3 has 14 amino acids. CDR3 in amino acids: CASSEGAGHQPQHF. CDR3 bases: TGTGCCAGCAGTGAAGGCGCAGGGCATCAGCCCCAGCATTTT.

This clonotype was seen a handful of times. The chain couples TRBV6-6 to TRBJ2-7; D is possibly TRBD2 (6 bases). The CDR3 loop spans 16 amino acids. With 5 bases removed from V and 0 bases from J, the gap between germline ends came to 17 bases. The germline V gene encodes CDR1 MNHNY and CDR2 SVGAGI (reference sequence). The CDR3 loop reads CASSDGGSLSSYEQYF. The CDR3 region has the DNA TGTGCCAGCAGTGACGGGGGATCCCTGAGCTCCTACGAGCAGTACTTC.

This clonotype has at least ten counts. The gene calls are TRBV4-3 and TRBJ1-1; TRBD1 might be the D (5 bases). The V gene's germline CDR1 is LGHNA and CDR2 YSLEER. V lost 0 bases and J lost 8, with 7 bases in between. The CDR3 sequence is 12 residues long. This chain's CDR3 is CASSQDWGEAFF. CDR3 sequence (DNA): TGCGCCAGCAGCCAAGACTGGGGGGAAGCTTTCTTT.

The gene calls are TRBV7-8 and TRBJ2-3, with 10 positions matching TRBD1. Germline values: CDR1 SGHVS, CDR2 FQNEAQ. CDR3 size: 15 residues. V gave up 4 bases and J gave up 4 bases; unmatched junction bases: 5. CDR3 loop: CASSYRTGGSDTQYF. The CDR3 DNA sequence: TGTGCCAGCAGCTATCGGACAGGGGGGTCAGATACGCAGTATTTT.

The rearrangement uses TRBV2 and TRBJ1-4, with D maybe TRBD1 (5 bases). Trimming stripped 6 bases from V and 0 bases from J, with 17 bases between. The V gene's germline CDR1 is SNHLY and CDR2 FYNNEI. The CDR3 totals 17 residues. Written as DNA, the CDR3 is TGTGCCAGCAGCGAGACAGTCCTTTTAGCAACTAATGAAAAACTGTTTTTT. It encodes CASSETVLLATNEKLFF.